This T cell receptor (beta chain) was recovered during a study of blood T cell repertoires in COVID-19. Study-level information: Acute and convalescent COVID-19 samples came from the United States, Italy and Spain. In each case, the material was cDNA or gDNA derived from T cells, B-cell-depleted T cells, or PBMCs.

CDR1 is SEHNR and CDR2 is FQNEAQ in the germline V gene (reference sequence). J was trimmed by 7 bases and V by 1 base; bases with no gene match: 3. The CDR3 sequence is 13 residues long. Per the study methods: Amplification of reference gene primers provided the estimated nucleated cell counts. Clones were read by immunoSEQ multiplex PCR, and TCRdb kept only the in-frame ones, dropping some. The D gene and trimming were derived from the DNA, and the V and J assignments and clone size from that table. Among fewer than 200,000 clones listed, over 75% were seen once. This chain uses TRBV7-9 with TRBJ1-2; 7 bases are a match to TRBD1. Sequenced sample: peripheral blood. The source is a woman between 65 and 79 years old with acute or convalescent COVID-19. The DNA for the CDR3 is TGTGCCAGCAGCTTAGAACAGGGGTCTGGCTACACCTTC. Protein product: CASSLEQGSGYTF.